The T cell receptor beta chain under discussion was sequenced for a study of radiotherapy plus CTLA-4 blockade in lung cancer. V shed 2 bases, J shed 11 bases, and the junction held 5 bases outside the gene matches. CDR3 size: 13 residues. Germline V CDR1 and CDR2: MRHNA, SNTAGT. The data were produced by immunoSEQ multiplex PCR, yet TCRdb's version contains in-frame clones alone and is incomplete. The data hold around 65,000 clones, with roughly 77% observed a single time. This sample comprised peripheral blood, obtained from a patient treated with radiotherapy plus ipilimumab. The chain uses TRBV6-4 and TRBJ1-1; 10 bases agree with TRBD1. The clonotype originates from a human donor with non-small cell lung cancer who had a complete response to radiotherapy plus ipilimumab. The CDR3 DNA reads TGTGCCAGCAGTGACCGGGACAGGGGAATGGCTTTCTTT. Translating gives CASSDRDRGMAFF.